These 9 T cell receptor beta chains share one sample of origin, sequenced in a study of blood T cell repertoires in COVID-19. Here immunoSEQ multiplex PCR was the method, and the copy in TCRdb shows in-frame clones only, minus some. The sample carries a few hundred thousand clones, around 87% recorded once. The sequenced sample consisted of PBMCs or T cells enriched from blood (not recorded which). The receptors were sampled from a man aged 25 to 40 who had recovered from COVID-19.

The chain recombines TRBV6-5 with TRBJ1-6; possible D gene TRBD1, 6 bases. Germline-derived CDR1 and CDR2 are MNHEY and SVGAGI. The CDR3 sequence is 15 residues long. Trimming took 6 bases from V and 13 from J, leaving 22 bases between them. The CDR3 sequence: CASRPGQTGTGPLHF. DNA for the CDR3: TGTGCCAGCAGGCCGGGACAAACAGGGACGGGCCCCCTCCACTTT.

The chain links TRBV2 to TRBJ1-5, with D perhaps TRBD1 (5 bases). Per germline, CDR1 SNHLY and CDR2 FYNNEI. This CDR3 region has 15 residues. Trimming shortened V by 6 bases and J by 4 bases, and 16 bases separated the two germline ends. The DNA for the CDR3 is TGTGCCAGCAGCGTAGACAGATTTCTGAATCAGCCCCAGCATTTT. Residues: CASSVDRFLNQPQHF.

This rearrangement joins TRBV19 to TRBJ1-5; TRBD1 agrees at 9 bases. The V and J ends lost 6 bases and 4 bases, in that order; junction bases with no gene match: 4. Germline-derived CDR1 and CDR2 are LNHDA and SQIVND (reference sequence). The CDR3 length is 14 residues. DNA for the CDR3: TGTGCCAGTAGCCCGGACAGGGGAAATCAGCCCCAGCATTTT. It yields the protein CASSPDRGNQPQHF.

This clone came up once. This chain joins TRBV7-3 and TRBJ2-2; the D gene is possibly TRBD1 (6 bases). Germline V gene lookup returns CDR1 SGHTA and CDR2 FQGTGA. With 2 bases removed from V and 4 bases from J, the gap between germline ends came to 11 bases. The CDR3 has 15 residues. The CDR3 reads CASSLQGRGTGELFF. CDR3 nucleotide sequence: TGTGCCAGCAGCTTACAGGGGCGAGGCACCGGGGAGCTGTTTTTT. The full variable domain, its missing parts supplied by reference TRBV7-3 and TRBJ2-2, is GAGVSQTPSNKVTEKGKYVELRCDPISGHTALYWYRQSLGQGPEFLIYFQGTGAADDSGLPNDRFFAVRPEGSVSTLKIQRTERGDSAVYLCASSLQGRGTGELFFGEGSRLTVL.

The chain carries TRBV10-3 and TRBJ1-4, with D perhaps matching TRBD1 (5 bases). The CDR3 has 14 residues. The V end lost 6 bases, the J end lost 4 bases, and 12 bases lay between the germline ends. Germline V gene data show CDR1 as ENHRY and CDR2 as SYGVKD. CDR3 amino acids: CAISLAGNNEKLFF. The CDR3 bases are TGTGCCATCAGCCTCGCAGGGAATAATGAAAAACTGTTTTTT.

The rearrangement links TRBV5-1 to TRBJ2-3; TRBD2 matches at 7 bases. Germline V lookup: CDR1 SGHRS, CDR2 YFSETQ. J gave up 0 bases and V 1 base, and 2 bases lay outside the gene matches. This CDR3 has 15 residues. The CDR3 bases are TGCGCCAGCAGCTTGATTAGCGGGAGCACAGATACGCAGTATTTT. Translating gives CASSLISGSTDTQYF.

V usage is TRBV19 and J usage is TRBJ1-4; no clear D gene. The germline gives CDR1 LNHDA, CDR2 SQIVND (reference sequence). The CDR3 contains 15 residues. The V end was cut by 2 bases, the J end by 3 bases, with 10 bases between. CDR3 protein: CASSITGWANEKLFF. In DNA form, the CDR3 reads TGTGCCAGTAGTATAACGGGGTGGGCTAATGAAAAACTGTTTTTT.

The CDR3 protein is CAISESTGIGAEAFF. CDR3 nucleotide sequence: TGTGCCATCAGTGAGTCGACGGGGATCGGGGCTGAAGCTTTCTTT. This chain uses TRBV10-3 with TRBJ1-1; D is ambiguous. CDR1 is ENHRY and CDR2 is SYGVKD in the germline V gene. Trimming took off 0 bases at V and 6 bases at J, with 14 bases between the two ends. The CDR3 is 15 amino acids.

The J gene is TRBJ1-2, the V gene TRBV5-4; perhaps TRBD1 as D (5 bases). The CDR3 runs to 15 residues. Germline V gene lookup returns CDR1 SGHNT and CDR2 YYREEE (reference sequence). V was trimmed by 4 bases and J by 0 bases, leaving 13 bases between them. The CDR3 protein is CASSPQTATNYGYTF. Written as DNA, the CDR3 is TGTGCCAGCAGCCCCCAGACAGCGACTAACTATGGCTACACCTTC.